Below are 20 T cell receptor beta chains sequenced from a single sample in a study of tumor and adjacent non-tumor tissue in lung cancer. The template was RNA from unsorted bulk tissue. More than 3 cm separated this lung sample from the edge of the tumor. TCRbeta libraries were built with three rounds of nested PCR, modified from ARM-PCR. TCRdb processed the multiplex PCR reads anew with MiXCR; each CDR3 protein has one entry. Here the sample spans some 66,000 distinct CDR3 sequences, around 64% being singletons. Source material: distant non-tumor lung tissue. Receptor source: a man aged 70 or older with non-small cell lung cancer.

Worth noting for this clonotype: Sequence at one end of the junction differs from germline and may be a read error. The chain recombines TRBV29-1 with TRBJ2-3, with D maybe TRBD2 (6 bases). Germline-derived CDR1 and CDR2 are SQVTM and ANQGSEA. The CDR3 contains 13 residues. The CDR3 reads CNVAVGTGDTQYF. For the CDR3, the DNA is TGCAACGTTGCGGTCGGGACTGGAGATACGCAGTATTTT.

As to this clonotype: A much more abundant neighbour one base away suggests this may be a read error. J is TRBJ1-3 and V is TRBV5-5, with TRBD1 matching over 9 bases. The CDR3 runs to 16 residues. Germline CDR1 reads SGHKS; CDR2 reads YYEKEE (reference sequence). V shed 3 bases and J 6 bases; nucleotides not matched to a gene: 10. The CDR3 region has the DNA TGTGCCAGCAGCTGGACAGGGGAAGGCCCTGTAAACACCATATATTTT. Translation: CASSWTGEGPVNTIYF.

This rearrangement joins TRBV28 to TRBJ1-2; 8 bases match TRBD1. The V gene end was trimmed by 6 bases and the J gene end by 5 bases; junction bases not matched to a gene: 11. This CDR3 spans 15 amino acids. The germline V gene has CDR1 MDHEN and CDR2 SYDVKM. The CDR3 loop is CASSHRGEPVYGYTF. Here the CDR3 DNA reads TGTGCCAGCAGCCACAGGGGGGAGCCAGTTTATGGCTACACCTTC.

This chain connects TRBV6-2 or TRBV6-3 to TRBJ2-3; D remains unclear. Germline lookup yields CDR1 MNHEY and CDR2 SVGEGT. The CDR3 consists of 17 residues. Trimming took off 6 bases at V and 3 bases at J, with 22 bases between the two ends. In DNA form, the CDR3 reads TGTGCCAGCAGAGGGATAGGTTTCCGGAGAGATACAGATACGCAGTATTTT. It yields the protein CASRGIGFRRDTDTQYF.

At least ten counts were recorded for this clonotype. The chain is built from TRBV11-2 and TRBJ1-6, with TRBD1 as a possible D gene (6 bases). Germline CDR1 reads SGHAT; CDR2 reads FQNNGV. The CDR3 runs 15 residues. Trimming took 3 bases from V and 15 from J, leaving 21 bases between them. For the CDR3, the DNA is TGTGCCAGCAGCTTGGAACCCCCAGGGGCCCCTCACCTCCACTTT. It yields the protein CASSLEPPGAPHLHF. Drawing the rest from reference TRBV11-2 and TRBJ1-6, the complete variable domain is EAGVAQSPRYKIIEKRQSVAFWCNPISGHATLYWYQQILGQGPKLLIQFQNNGVVDDSQLPKDRFSAERLKGVDSTLKIQPAKLEDSAVYLCASSLEPPGAPHLHFGNGTRLTVT.

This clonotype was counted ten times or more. The CDR3 coding sequence is TGTGCCTGTAGAAGACTAGCGGGAGGGCCGGAGGGGACCCAGTACTTC. Translated, it gives CACRRLAGGPEGTQYF. The gene calls are TRBV30 and TRBJ2-5; 14 bases align to TRBD2. The CDR3 is 16 residues long. V was clipped by 6 bases and J by 7 bases; unmatched bases: 13. Per the germline V gene, CDR1 is GTSNPN and CDR2 is SVGIG (reference sequence).

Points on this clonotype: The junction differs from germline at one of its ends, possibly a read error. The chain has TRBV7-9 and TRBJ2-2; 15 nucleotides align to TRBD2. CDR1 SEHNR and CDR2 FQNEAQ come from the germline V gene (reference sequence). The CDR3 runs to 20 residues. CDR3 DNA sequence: TGTGCCAGCAGCTCCCCCCCCGGGACTAGCGGGAGGTCATACACAGGGGAGCTGTTTTTT. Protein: CASSSPPGTSGRSYTGELFF.

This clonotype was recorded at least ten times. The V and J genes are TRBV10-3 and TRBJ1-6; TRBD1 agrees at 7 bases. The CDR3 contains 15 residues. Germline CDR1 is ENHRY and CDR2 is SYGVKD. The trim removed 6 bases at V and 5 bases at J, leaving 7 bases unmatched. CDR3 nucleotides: TGTGCCATCAGCGACGGGACAGCAGATAATTCACCCCTCCACTTT. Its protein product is CAISDGTADNSPLHF.

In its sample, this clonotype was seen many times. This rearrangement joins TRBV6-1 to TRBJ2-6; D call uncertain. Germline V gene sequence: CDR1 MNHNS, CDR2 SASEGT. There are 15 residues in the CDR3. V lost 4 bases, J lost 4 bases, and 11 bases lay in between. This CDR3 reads CASSAAGGGANVLTF. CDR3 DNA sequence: TGTGCCAGCAGTGCGGCAGGCGGAGGGGCCAACGTCCTGACTTTC.

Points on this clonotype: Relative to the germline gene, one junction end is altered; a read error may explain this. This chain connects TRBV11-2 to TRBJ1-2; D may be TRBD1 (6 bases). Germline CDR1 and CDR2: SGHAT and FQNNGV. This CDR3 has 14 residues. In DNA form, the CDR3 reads TGTGGCAGCAGCCCAGGGGTTAAGAGCTTTGGCTACACCTTC. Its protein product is CGSSPGVKSFGYTF.

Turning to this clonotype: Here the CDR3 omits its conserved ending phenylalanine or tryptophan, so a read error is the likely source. The CDR3 bases are TGTGCTACCAGTGATCCCGGGACAGGGCCGGGCGAGCAGTACTTA. The encoded protein is CATSDPGTGPGEQYL. The chain couples TRBV24-1 to TRBJ2-7; 9 bases fit TRBD1. CDR1 and CDR2 (germline): KGHDR, SFDVKD. The CDR3 is 15 residues long.

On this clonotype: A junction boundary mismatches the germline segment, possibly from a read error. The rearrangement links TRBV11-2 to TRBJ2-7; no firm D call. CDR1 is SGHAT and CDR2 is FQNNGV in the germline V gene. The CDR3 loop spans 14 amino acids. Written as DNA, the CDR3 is TGTGTCAGCAACTTAGGAGACATAAACTACGAGCAGTACTTC. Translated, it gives CVSNLGDINYEQYF. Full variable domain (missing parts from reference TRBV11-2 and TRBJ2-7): EAGVAQSPRYKIIEKRQSVAFWCNPISGHATLYWYQQILGQGPKLLIQFQNNGVVDDSQLPKDRFSAERLKGVDSTLKIQPAKLEDSAVYLCVSNLGDINYEQYFGPGTRLTVT.

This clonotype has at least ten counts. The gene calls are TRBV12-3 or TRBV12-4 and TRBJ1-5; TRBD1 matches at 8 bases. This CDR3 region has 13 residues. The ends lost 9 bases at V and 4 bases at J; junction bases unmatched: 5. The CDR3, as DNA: TGTGCCAGTTCGGACAGGGCAAATCAGCCCCAGCATTTT. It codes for CASSDRANQPQHF.

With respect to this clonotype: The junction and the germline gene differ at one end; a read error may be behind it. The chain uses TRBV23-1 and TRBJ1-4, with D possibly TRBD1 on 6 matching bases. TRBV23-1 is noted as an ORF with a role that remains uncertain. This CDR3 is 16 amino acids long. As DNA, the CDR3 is TGCGCTAGCAGTCAATCATGCCAACAGGGAGGTGAAAAACTGTTTTTT. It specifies CASSQSCQQGGEKLFF.

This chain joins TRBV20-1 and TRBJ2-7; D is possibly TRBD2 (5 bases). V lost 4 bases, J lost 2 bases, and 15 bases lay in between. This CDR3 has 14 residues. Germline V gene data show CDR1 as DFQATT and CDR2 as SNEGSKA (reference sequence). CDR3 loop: CSATSGISTYEQYF. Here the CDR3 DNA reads TGCAGTGCTACCTCCGGGATTAGTACCTACGAGCAGTACTTC.

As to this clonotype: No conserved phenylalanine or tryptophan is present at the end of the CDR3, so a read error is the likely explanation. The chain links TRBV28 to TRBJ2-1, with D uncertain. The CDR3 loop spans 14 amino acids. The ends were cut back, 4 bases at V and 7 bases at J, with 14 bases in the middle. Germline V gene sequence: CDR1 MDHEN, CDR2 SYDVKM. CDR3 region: CASSSLLTLNEQFL. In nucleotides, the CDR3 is TGTGCCAGCAGTTCCCTCCTCACCTTGAATGAGCAGTTCCTC.

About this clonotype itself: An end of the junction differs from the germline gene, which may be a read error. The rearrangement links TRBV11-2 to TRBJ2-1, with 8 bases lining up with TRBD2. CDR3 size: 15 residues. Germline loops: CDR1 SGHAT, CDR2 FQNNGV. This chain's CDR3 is CASSLVAGSYNERFF. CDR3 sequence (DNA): TGCGCCAGCAGCTTAGTAGCGGGAAGCTACAATGAGCGGTTCTTC.

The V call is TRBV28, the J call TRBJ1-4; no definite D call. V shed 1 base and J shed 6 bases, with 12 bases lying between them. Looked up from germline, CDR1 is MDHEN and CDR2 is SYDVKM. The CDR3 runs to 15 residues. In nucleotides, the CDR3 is TGTGCCAGCAGTTTATCAGTGATAGCTGATGAAAAACTGTTTTTT. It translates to CASSLSVIADEKLFF.

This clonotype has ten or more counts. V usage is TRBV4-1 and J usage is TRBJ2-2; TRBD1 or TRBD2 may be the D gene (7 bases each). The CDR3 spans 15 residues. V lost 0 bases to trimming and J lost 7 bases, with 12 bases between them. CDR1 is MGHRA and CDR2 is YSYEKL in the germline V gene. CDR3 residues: CASSQEGGGHGELFF. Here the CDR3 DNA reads TGCGCCAGCAGCCAAGAGGGAGGGGGCCACGGGGAGCTGTTTTTT.

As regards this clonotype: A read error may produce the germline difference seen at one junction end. The CDR3 spells CASSHRGEPYCYIF. The CDR3 DNA is TGTGCCAGCAGCCACAGGGGCGAGCCCTATTGCTACATCTTC. The gene calls are TRBV6-6 and TRBJ1-2; 7 bases fit TRBD1. The CDR3 totals 14 residues. CDR1 is MNHNY and CDR2 is SVGAGI in the germline V gene (reference sequence).